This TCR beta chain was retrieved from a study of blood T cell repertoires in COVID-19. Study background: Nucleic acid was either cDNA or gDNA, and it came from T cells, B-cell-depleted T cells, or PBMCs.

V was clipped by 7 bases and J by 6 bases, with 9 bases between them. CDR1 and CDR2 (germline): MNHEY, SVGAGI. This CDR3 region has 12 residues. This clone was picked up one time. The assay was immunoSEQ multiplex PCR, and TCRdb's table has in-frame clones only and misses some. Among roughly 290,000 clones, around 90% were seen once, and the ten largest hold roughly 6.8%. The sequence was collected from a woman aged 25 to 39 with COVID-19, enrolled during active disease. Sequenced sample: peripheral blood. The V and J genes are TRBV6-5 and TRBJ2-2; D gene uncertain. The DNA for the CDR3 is TGTGCCAGCACCGGTACTGCCGGGGAGCTGTTTTTT. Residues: CASTGTAGELFF.